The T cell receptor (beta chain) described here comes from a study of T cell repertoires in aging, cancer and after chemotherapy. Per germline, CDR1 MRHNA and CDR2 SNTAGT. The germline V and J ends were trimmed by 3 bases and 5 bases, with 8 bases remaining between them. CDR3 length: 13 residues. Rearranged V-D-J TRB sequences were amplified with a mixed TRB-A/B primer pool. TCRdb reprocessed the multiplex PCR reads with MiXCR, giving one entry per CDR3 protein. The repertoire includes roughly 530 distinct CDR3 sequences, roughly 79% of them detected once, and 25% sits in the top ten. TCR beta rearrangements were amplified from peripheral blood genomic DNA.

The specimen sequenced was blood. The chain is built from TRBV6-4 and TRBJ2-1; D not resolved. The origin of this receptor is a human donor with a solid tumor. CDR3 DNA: TGTGCCAGCAGTGAAAATCTGGACAATGAGCAGTTCTTC. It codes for CASSENLDNEQFF.